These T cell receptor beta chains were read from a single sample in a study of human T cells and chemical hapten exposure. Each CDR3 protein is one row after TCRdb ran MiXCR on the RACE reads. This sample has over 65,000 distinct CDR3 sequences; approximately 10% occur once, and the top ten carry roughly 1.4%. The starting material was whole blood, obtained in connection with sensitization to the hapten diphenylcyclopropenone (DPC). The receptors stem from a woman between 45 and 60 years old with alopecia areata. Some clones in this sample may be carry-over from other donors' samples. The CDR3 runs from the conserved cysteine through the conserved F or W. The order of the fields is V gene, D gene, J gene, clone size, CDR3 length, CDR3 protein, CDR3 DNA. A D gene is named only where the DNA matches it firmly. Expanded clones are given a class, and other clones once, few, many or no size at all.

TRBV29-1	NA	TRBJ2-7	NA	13	CSVDLATSYEQYF	TGCAGCGTTGATCTGGCCACTTCCTACGAGCAGTACTTC
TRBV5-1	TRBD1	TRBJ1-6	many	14	CASRDGTGESPLHF	TGCGCCAGCAGGGATGGGACAGGGGAATCACCCCTCCACTTT
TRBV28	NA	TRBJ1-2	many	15	CASSSPRGFDYGYTF	TGTGCCAGCAGTAGTCCTAGGGGCTTTGACTATGGCTACACCTTC
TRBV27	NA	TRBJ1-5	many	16	CASSLSTGAGNQPQHF	TGTGCCAGCAGTTTATCGACGGGGGCGGGGAATCAGCCCCAGCATTTT
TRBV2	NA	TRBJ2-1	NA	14	CASSALDSPNEQFF	TGTGCCAGCAGTGCGTTGGACAGTCCCAATGAGCAGTTCTTC
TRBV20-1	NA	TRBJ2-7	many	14	CSARFPGRSYEQYF	TGCAGTGCTAGATTTCCGGGTAGGTCCTACGAGCAGTACTTC
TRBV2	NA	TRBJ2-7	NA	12	CASSRATYEQYF	TGTGCCAGCAGTCGAGCCACCTACGAGCAGTACTTC
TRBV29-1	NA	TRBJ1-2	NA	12	CSAVGTNYGYTF	TGCAGCGCCGTAGGAACGAACTATGGCTACACCTTC
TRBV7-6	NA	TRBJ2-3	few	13	CASSTDWAIEQYF	TGTGCCAGCAGCACCGACTGGGCCATCGAGCAGTATTTT
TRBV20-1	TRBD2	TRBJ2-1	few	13	CSAPGLAVNEQFF	TGCAGTGCCCCGGGACTAGCGGTTAATGAGCAGTTCTTC
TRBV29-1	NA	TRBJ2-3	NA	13	CSGLPVASDPQYF	TGCAGCGGTCTCCCCGTTGCTAGCGATCCGCAGTATTTT
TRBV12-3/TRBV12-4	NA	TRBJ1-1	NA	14	CASARAAVGAEAFF	TGTGCCAGCGCCCGGGCCGCCGTAGGGGCTGAAGCTTTCTTT
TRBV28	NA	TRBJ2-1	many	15	CASQAGRSSYNEQFF	TGTGCCAGCCAGGCGGGGCGTAGCTCCTACAATGAGCAGTTCTTC
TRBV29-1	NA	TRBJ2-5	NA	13	CSATRDAQETQYF	TGCAGCGCTACCCGGGACGCCCAAGAGACCCAGTACTTC
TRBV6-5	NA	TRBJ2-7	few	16	CASSYSGGGAAYEQYF	TGTGCCAGCAGTTACTCTGGGGGCGGAGCTGCCTACGAGCAGTACTTC
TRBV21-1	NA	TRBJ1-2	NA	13	CASSRALLYGYTF	TGTGCCAGCAGCAGAGCTCTCCTATATGGCTACACCTTC
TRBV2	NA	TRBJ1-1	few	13	CASSLTAYPEAFF	TGTGCCAGCAGCCTGACAGCCTACCCTGAAGCTTTCTTT
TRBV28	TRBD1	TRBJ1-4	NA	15	CASSPGDRGREKLFF	TGTGCCAGCAGTCCCGGGGACAGGGGGCGCGAAAAACTGTTTTTT
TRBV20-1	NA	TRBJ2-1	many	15	CSASSSRSPSPGQFF	TGCAGTGCTAGCTCTAGCAGGTCTCCCTCCCCCGGGCAGTTCTTC
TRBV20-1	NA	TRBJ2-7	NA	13	CSARGRTYEEQYF	TGCAGTGCTAGAGGTAGAACCTACGAGGAGCAGTACTTC
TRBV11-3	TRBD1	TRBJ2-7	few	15	CASSSPGTGPYEQYF	TGTGCCAGCAGCTCCCCCGGGACAGGGCCCTACGAGCAGTACTTC
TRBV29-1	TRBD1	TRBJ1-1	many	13	CSVRTGQNTEAFF	TGCAGCGTTAGGACAGGGCAGAACACTGAAGCTTTCTTT
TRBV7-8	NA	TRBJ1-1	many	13	CASSLTGRAEAFF	TGTGCCAGCAGCCTGACCGGGAGGGCTGAAGCTTTCTTT
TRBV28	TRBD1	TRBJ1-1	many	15	CASSSTGGGNTEAFF	TGTGCCAGCAGTTCGACAGGGGGCGGAAACACTGAAGCTTTCTTT
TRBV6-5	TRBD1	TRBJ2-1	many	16	CASSGTGTGKRNEQFF	TGTGCCAGCAGTGGCACCGGGACAGGCAAACGGAATGAGCAGTTCTTC
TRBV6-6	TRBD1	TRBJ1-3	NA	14	CASKPQGAGNTIYF	TGTGCCAGCAAACCACAGGGGGCTGGAAACACCATATATTTT
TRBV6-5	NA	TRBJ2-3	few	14	CASSYAGSTDTQYF	TGTGCCAGCAGTTACGCGGGGAGCACAGATACGCAGTATTTT
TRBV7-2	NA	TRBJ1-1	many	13	CASSPRGGTEAFF	TGTGCCAGCAGTCCCCGGGGGGGCACTGAAGCTTTCTTT
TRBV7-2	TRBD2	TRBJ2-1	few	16	CASSSVSGGPYNEQFF	TGTGCCAGCAGCTCCGTTAGCGGGGGGCCCTACAATGAGCAGTTCTTC
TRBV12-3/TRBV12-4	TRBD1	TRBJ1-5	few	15	CASSLGGQGNQPQHF	TGTGCCAGCAGTTTAGGGGGACAGGGCAATCAGCCCCAGCATTTT
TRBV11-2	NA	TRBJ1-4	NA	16	CASSSRGFATNEKLFF	TGTGCCAGCAGCTCCCGAGGTTTTGCAACTAATGAAAAACTGTTTTTT
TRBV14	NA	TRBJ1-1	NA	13	CASSQARDTEAFF	TGTGCCAGCAGCCAAGCGAGGGACACTGAAGCTTTCTTT
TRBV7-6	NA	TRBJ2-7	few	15	CASSPTSSQGSEQYF	TGTGCCAGCAGCCCAACCAGCTCTCAGGGTAGCGAGCAGTACTTC
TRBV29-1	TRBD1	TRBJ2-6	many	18	CSVGGQGDIGSGANVLTF	TGCAGCGTCGGTGGACAGGGGGATATTGGATCCGGGGCCAACGTCCTGACTTTC
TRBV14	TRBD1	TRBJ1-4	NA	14	CASSPRTGQEKLFF	TGTGCCAGCAGCCCGCGGACAGGGCAGGAAAAACTGTTTTTT
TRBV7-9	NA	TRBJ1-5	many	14	CASSTSTGGWPQHF	TGTGCCAGCAGCACAAGCACGGGGGGTTGGCCCCAGCATTTT
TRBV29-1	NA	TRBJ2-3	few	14	CSVEPGTHTDTQYF	TGCAGCGTTGAGCCAGGCACCCATACAGATACGCAGTATTTT
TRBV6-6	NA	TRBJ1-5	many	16	CASSYSIGQANQPQHF	TGTGCCAGCAGTTACTCGATAGGGCAGGCAAATCAGCCCCAGCATTTT
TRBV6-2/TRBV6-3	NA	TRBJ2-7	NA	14	CASSTRPGTYEQYF	TGTGCCAGCAGTACACGCCCGGGAACCTACGAGCAGTACTTC
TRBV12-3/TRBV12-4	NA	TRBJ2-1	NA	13	CASSPPDGTEQFF	TGTGCCAGCAGTCCCCCCGACGGGACAGAGCAGTTCTTC
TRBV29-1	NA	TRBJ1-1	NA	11	CSVGLNTEAFF	TGCAGCGTTGGTCTGAACACTGAAGCTTTCTTT
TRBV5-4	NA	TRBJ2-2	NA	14	CASRGRSNTGELFF	TGTGCCAGCAGAGGACGGTCGAACACCGGGGAGCTGTTTTTT
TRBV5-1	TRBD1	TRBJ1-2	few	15	CASSLGQGAGYGYTF	TGCGCCAGCAGCTTGGGACAGGGGGCAGGGTATGGCTACACCTTC
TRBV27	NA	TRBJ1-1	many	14	CASARDTLNTEAFF	TGTGCCAGTGCTCGGGACACCTTGAACACTGAAGCTTTCTTT
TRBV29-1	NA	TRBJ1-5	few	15	CSVLKQGSGDQPQHF	TGCAGCGTCCTCAAACAGGGAAGTGGCGATCAGCCCCAGCATTTT
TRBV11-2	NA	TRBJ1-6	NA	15	CATRTGGFLDSPLHF	TGTGCTACCCGGACGGGGGGTTTTCTGGATTCACCCCTCCACTTT
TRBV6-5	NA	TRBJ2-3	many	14	CASSTYGVADTQYF	TGTGCCAGCAGTACCTATGGTGTGGCTGATACGCAGTATTTT
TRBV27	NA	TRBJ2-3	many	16	CASSPISGGAKDTQYF	TGTGCCAGCAGTCCAATTTCAGGGGGGGCAAAAGATACGCAGTATTTT
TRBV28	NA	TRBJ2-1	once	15	CASSSPPGHSNERFF	TGTGCCAGCAGTTCCCCCCCGGGACACTCCAATGAGCGGTTCTTC
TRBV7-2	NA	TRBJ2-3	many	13	CASSLGAPDTQYF	TGTGCCAGCAGCTTAGGAGCCCCGGATACGCAGTATTTT
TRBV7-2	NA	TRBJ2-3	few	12	CASSNTVDTQYF	TGTGCCAGCAGCAATACAGTGGATACGCAGTATTTT
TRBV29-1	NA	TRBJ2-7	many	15	CSVEGSEGAAYEQYF	TGCAGCGTTGAAGGCTCTGAGGGTGCGGCCTACGAGCAGTACTTC
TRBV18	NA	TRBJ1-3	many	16	CASSPPRGRIGNTIYF	TGTGCCAGCTCACCACCCAGGGGCCGTATTGGAAACACCATATATTTT